The present T cell receptor (beta chain) was sequenced within a study of shared clonotypes between healthy human individuals. This CDR3 is built from 14 residues. The V end lost 7 bases, the J end lost 4 bases, and 14 bases lay between the germline ends. Per germline, CDR1 MDHEN and CDR2 SYDVKM. Repertoires were generated with immunoSEQ multiplex PCR, while TCRdb's copy carries only in-frame clones and drops some. The table lists a few million clones, over 85% of them singletons. This TCR came from a man aged 18 to 29 in good health. The rearrangement joins TRBV28 to TRBJ1-5; D uncertain. Sequencing input: naive CD4+ T cells sorted from blood. Specified subset: CD45RA+ positively selected. The CDR3 sequence is CASNGFFTNQPQHF. The CDR3 nucleotides are TGTGCCAGCAACGGTTTTTTTACGAATCAGCCCCAGCATTTT.